These 30 T cell receptor beta chains were sequenced from one sample in a study of blood T cell repertoires in COVID-19. Method: immunoSEQ multiplex PCR; TCRdb's copy keeps in-frame clones and lacks some. The sample has about 320,000 clones; roughly 85% are singletons. Sample: peripheral blood. These receptor sequences come from a human donor in a cohort sampled during active COVID-19.

The rearrangement uses TRBV25-1 and TRBJ2-6, with a weak D call TRBD1 (6 bases). Germline-derived CDR1 and CDR2 are MGHDK and SYGVNS. CDR3 length equals 17 residues. With 5 bases removed from V and 0 bases from J, the gap between germline ends came to 14 bases. CDR3 sequence reads: CASSPTGLSSGANVLTF. CDR3 DNA sequence: TGTGCCAGCAGTCCCACAGGGCTGAGCTCTGGGGCCAACGTCCTGACTTTC.

V and J are TRBV24-1 and TRBJ2-1; D is perhaps TRBD2 (6 bases). Germline V gives CDR1 KGHDR, CDR2 SFDVKD. CDR3 length: 15 residues. V was clipped by 0 bases and J by 7 bases, with 12 bases between them. The CDR3 spells CATSDLQLGRNEQFF. CDR3 DNA: TGTGCCACCAGTGATTTGCAATTGGGGAGGAATGAGCAGTTCTTC.

This clone was recorded only once. V usage is TRBV6-5 and J usage is TRBJ1-1; D is unclear. V was pared by 0 bases and J by 10 bases, with 12 bases between. CDR1 is MNHEY, CDR2 SVGAGI, per germline. The CDR3 spans 13 residues. In nucleotides, the CDR3 is TGTGCCAGCAGTTACTCCCTACCGTTCGGAGCTTTCTTT. This gives the protein CASSYSLPFGAFF.

The chain uses TRBV5-1 and TRBJ2-5, with D possibly matching TRBD2 (5 bases). Looked up from germline, CDR1 is SGHRS and CDR2 is YFSETQ. Trimming left V 5 bases short and J 2 bases short, with 10 bases between. This CDR3 spans 13 amino acids. The CDR3 coding sequence is TGCGCCAGCAGTCTTGGACTGCAAGAGACCCAGTACTTC. Its protein is CASSLGLQETQYF.

This clone was detected only a few times. CDR3 nucleotides: TGTGCCAGCAGTTATTCCACCGGGACTAGGGTTTACGAGCAGTACTTC. Translation gives CASSYSTGTRVYEQYF. V and J are TRBV6-5 and TRBJ2-7; 8 bases match TRBD2. This CDR3 has 16 amino acids. From germline, CDR1 is MNHEY and CDR2 SVGAGI. V gave up 3 bases and J gave up 4 bases; unmatched junction bases: 11.

The chain recombines TRBV15 with TRBJ2-1; 8 bases align to TRBD1. Trimming at V came to 0 bases and at J to 3 bases, leaving 7 bases not matched to a gene. The CDR3 totals 17 residues. The germline gives CDR1 LNHNV, CDR2 YYDKDF (reference sequence). Here the CDR3 reads CATSRDLAGGLYNEQFF. CDR3 nucleotides: TGTGCCACCAGCAGAGATCTGGCAGGGGGCCTCTACAATGAGCAGTTCTTC.

CDR3 bases: TGTGCCAGCAGTGAAGGGACAGGGGACTACGAGCAGTACTTC. Its protein is CASSEGTGDYEQYF. The genes are TRBV6-4 and TRBJ2-7; 10 bases agree with TRBD1. Germline CDR1 MRHNA, CDR2 SNTAGT. This CDR3 contains 14 residues. V dropped 3 bases and J dropped 3; count of bases not matched to a gene: 2.

V and J are TRBV27 and TRBJ1-5, with 10 bases identical to TRBD1. Germline V gene data show CDR1 as MNHEY and CDR2 as SMNVEV (reference sequence). This CDR3 spans 15 amino acids. Trimming took 6 bases from V and 5 from J; bases not matched to a gene: 7. CDR3 sequence: CASRSFDRGHQPQHF. CDR3 in DNA: TGTGCCAGCAGATCTTTTGACAGGGGGCATCAGCCCCAGCATTTT.

The chain carries TRBV5-1 and TRBJ2-5, with 9 positions matching TRBD2. The CDR3 has 15 amino acids. J was trimmed by 1 base and V by 4 bases; bases with no gene match: 5. The germline CDR1 and CDR2 sequences are SGHRS and YFSETQ. CDR3 region: CASSAPGLAQETQYF. The CDR3 region has the DNA TGCGCCAGCAGCGCGCCGGGACTAGCCCAAGAGACCCAGTACTTC.

The chain joins TRBV7-2 to TRBJ1-2; maybe TRBD1 (5 bases). The V and J ends lost 1 base and 2 bases respectively, with 11 bases between them. Per germline, CDR1 SGHTA and CDR2 FQGNSA. This CDR3 has 15 residues. The CDR3 region has the DNA TGTGCCAGCAGCTTAGATAGCGGGGCCAACTATGGCTACACCTTC. It yields the protein CASSLDSGANYGYTF.

V and J are TRBV27 and TRBJ1-1; the D gene is possibly TRBD1 (6 bases). Germline CDR1 MNHEY, CDR2 SMNVEV (reference sequence). The CDR3 length is 15 residues. V was trimmed by 7 bases and J by 4 bases, leaving 19 bases between them. The CDR3 DNA reads TGTGCCAGCAAATTCATTGGGGGCCTCGGCACTGAAGCTTTCTTT. It encodes CASKFIGGLGTEAFF.

CDR3 DNA: TGTGCCAGCATCGAAGAGAGCACAGATACGCAGTATTTT. Residues: CASIEESTDTQYF. The chain couples TRBV7-8 to TRBJ2-3, with D hard to call. The CDR3 spans 13 residues. The germline V gene has CDR1 SGHVS and CDR2 FQNEAQ. V lost 7 bases, J lost 0 bases, and 8 bases lay in between.

V usage is TRBV13 and J usage is TRBJ1-6; no reliable D call. The length of the CDR3 is 12 residues. Trimming cost V 4 bases and J 5 bases, with 3 bases left between them. Germline CDR1 is PRHDT and CDR2 is FYEKMQ (reference sequence). CDR3: CASSYNNSPLHF. CDR3 nucleotide sequence: TGTGCCAGCAGCTATAATAATTCACCCCTCCACTTT.

This chain links TRBV5-1 with TRBJ1-1; TRBD1 agrees at 9 bases. From germline, CDR1 is SGHRS and CDR2 YFSETQ. Trimming took 4 bases from V and 0 from J; bases not matched to a gene: 7. This CDR3 contains 16 residues. The CDR3 DNA reads TGCGCCAGCAGCCCAGGACAGGGGAGGATGAACACTGAAGCTTTCTTT. Protein sequence: CASSPGQGRMNTEAFF.

The gene calls are TRBV12-3 or TRBV12-4 and TRBJ2-7, with a tentative D call TRBD2 (6 bases). Trimming removed 6 bases from V and 3 bases from J, with 9 bases in between. The CDR3 is 12 residues long. DNA for the CDR3: TGTGCCAGCAGGCGGGACGACTACGAGCAGTACTTC. Its translation: CASRRDDYEQYF.

V and J are TRBV7-3 and TRBJ2-7; a weak D match, TRBD2 (6 bases). The V end lost 1 base, the J end lost 2 bases, and 12 bases lay between the germline ends. The CDR3 totals 15 residues. Germline values: CDR1 SGHTA, CDR2 FQGTGA. As DNA, the CDR3 is TGTGCCAGCAGCTTAAATCGGGGGTACACCTACGAGCAGTACTTC. It encodes CASSLNRGYTYEQYF.

In this sample, this clone turned up once. CDR3 sequence: CASSFTGGHTEAFF. The CDR3, as DNA: TGTGCCAGCAGCTTTACAGGGGGCCACACTGAAGCTTTCTTT. The rearrangement joins TRBV7-2 to TRBJ1-1, with TRBD1 matching over 9 bases. Trimming at V came to 3 bases and at J to 3 bases, leaving 2 bases not matched to a gene. Germline CDR1 reads SGHTA; CDR2 reads FQGNSA. The CDR3 consists of 14 residues.

The count of this clone is one. The rearrangement links TRBV5-1 to TRBJ1-3; D not resolved. Between the trimmed V and J ends, which lost 5 bases and 0 bases, there was a span of 3 bases. CDR1 and CDR2 (germline): SGHRS, YFSETQ. The CDR3 length is 12 residues. DNA for the CDR3: TGCGCCAGCAGTTACTCTGGAAACACCATATATTTT. It yields the protein CASSYSGNTIYF. The complete variable domain, with remaining parts taken from reference TRBV5-1 and TRBJ1-3, reads KAGVTQTPRYLIKTRGQQVTLSCSPISGHRSVSWYQQTPGQGLQFLFEYFSETQRNKGNFPGRFSGRQFSNSRSEMNVSTLELGDSALYLCASSYSGNTIYFGEGSWLTVV.

The gene calls are TRBV9 and TRBJ2-3, with TRBD2 as a possible D gene (6 bases). Trimming cost V 5 bases and J 3 bases, with 10 bases left between them. This CDR3 comprises 13 residues. The germline V gene has CDR1 SGDLS and CDR2 YYNGEE. The CDR3 reads CASSGGSTDTQYF. The CDR3 DNA reads TGTGCCAGCAGTGGGGGGTCAACAGATACGCAGTATTTT.

The rearrangement joins TRBV6-6 to TRBJ1-2; D uncertain. V lost 2 bases and J lost 6, with 10 bases in between. Germline V gene data show CDR1 as MNHNY and CDR2 as SVGAGI (reference sequence). The CDR3 is 13 residues long. CDR3 DNA sequence: TGTGCCAGCAGTTACCACAGCGGGCATGGCTACACCTTC. This gives the protein CASSYHSGHGYTF.

The J gene is TRBJ2-1, the V gene TRBV4-1, with TRBD2 matching over 12 bases. This CDR3 has 16 residues. CDR1 and CDR2 from the germline V gene are MGHRA and YSYEKL. Trimming at V came to 3 bases and at J to 8 bases, leaving 8 bases not matched to a gene. In DNA form, the CDR3 reads TGCGCCAGCAGCCAGTCTAGCGGGGGGGTTTACGATGAGCAGTTCTTC. It codes for CASSQSSGGVYDEQFF.

The rearrangement uses TRBV10-2 and TRBJ2-5; 8 nucleotides align to TRBD1. CDR1 is WSHSY, CDR2 SAAADI, per germline. There are 16 residues in the CDR3. Trimming cost V 3 bases and J 6 bases; bases outside gene matches: 12. This CDR3 is CASSEPTAGGRKTQYF. The CDR3 bases are TGCGCCAGCAGTGAACCAACCGCAGGGGGCAGGAAGACCCAGTACTTC.

Only one count was recorded for this clone. This chain uses TRBV7-3 with TRBJ2-3, with TRBD2 as a possible D gene (6 bases). Per germline, CDR1 SGHTA and CDR2 FQGTGA. Trimming pared 3 bases from V and 2 bases from J, leaving 9 bases between. This CDR3 contains 14 residues. CDR3 sequence: CASSLGLTTDTQYF. The CDR3 bases are TGTGCCAGCAGCTTGGGACTGACCACAGATACGCAGTATTTT. The full variable domain, its missing parts supplied by reference TRBV7-3 and TRBJ2-3, is GAGVSQTPSNKVTEKGKYVELRCDPISGHTALYWYRQSLGQGPEFLIYFQGTGAADDSGLPNDRFFAVRPEGSVSTLKIQRTERGDSAVYLCASSLGLTTDTQYFGPGTRLTVL.

The CDR3 nucleotides are TGTGCCAGTAGTATTTCTGGGGCGCGCGGCACTGAAGCTTTCTTT. Encoded protein: CASSISGARGTEAFF. The chain links TRBV19 to TRBJ1-1; D possibly corresponds to TRBD1 (5 bases). V gave up 3 bases and J gave up 4 bases, with 15 bases separating them. Germline CDR1 LNHDA, CDR2 SQIVND (reference sequence). There are 15 residues in the CDR3.

The chain recombines TRBV5-5 with TRBJ2-2; D unclear. V was pared by 3 bases and J by 6 bases, with 3 bases between. This CDR3 region has 11 residues. Germline values: CDR1 SGHKS, CDR2 YYEKEE (reference sequence). The DNA of the CDR3 is TGTGCCAGCAGCTGGCCCGGGGAGCTGTTTTTT. As protein: CASSWPGELFF.

The V gene is TRBV3-1 (or the pseudogene TRBV3-2), the J gene TRBJ1-1; D might be TRBD1 (5 bases). The germline V gene encodes CDR1 LGHDT and CDR2 YNNKEL (reference sequence). There are 12 residues in the CDR3. The V and J ends lost 2 bases and 10 bases respectively, with 11 bases between them. Here the CDR3 reads CASSQSGLGAFF. CDR3 in DNA: TGTGCCAGCAGCCAATCAGGGCTAGGAGCTTTCTTT.

The CDR3 DNA is TGTGCCAGCAGCTTAGTTCCCGACTCTAACTATGGCTACACCTTC. Protein: CASSLVPDSNYGYTF. The chain carries TRBV7-2 and TRBJ1-2; D is uncertain. V shed 1 base and J shed 0 bases, with 9 bases lying between them. Looked up from germline, CDR1 is SGHTA and CDR2 is FQGNSA. There are 15 residues in the CDR3.

This chain links TRBV20-1 with TRBJ1-5; 9 bases are a match to TRBD1. Losses at the gene ends were 3 bases for V and 4 bases for J; bases not matched to a gene: 4. This CDR3 has 14 residues. CDR1 DFQATT and CDR2 SNEGSKA come from the germline V gene (reference sequence). The CDR3 loop is CSASGGQGNQPQHF. CDR3 sequence (DNA): TGCAGTGCTAGTGGCGGACAGGGGAATCAGCCCCAGCATTTT.

The CDR3 DNA sequence: TGCAGCGCCGGGACAGGGGAATCGGGTGAGCAGTTCTTC. The encoded protein is CSAGTGESGEQFF. The genes are TRBV29-1 and TRBJ2-1; 10 positions match TRBD1. This CDR3 has 13 residues. The germline V gene has CDR1 SQVTM and CDR2 ANQGSEA. V trimming: 7 bases; J trimming: 9 bases; junction bases outside the gene matches: 9.

In nucleotides, the CDR3 is TGTGCCAGCGGGACAGGGGGCAATCAGCCCCAGCATTTT. It encodes CASGTGGNQPQHF. This sequence joins TRBV6-4 and TRBJ1-5; 10 nucleotides match TRBD1. Germline V CDR1 and CDR2: MRHNA, SNTAGT. With V trimmed by 8 bases and J by 2 bases, 0 bases remained unmatched. The length of the CDR3 is 13 residues.